Listed below are T cell receptor beta chains from one sample, sequenced in a study of T cell repertoires in cytomegalovirus infection. Via MiXCR, TCRdb re-called the reads, giving one row per CDR3 protein. The data show about 470,000 distinct CDR3 sequences, about two fifths seen once. These receptors have no identified antigens. The sample consisted of cultured PBMCs, taken from culture after CMV antigen stimulation. These receptors were collected from a human donor in good health (CMV status not recorded). Some clones in this sample may be carry-over from other donors' samples. Both conserved end residues are part of each CDR3. Each record gives: V gene, CDR3 length, J gene, clone size, D gene, CDR3 DNA, CDR3 protein. A D gene is named only where the DNA matches it firmly. Clone sizes are given selectively: once, few, many, or a class where the clone is expanded.

TRBV11-2,16,TRBJ1-1,once,TRBD1,TGTGCCAGCAGCCCCGGACAGGGGGTTTGGGACACTGAAGCTTTCTTT,CASSPGQGVWDTEAFF
TRBV7-2,14,TRBJ2-7,NA,TRBD2,TGTGCCAGCAGCCCTAGCGGGAGTCAGGCCGAGCAGTACTTC,CASSPSGSQAEQYF
TRBV6-6,16,TRBJ2-4,once,TRBD2,TGTGCCAGCAGTTACCCGGGAGGGAATCCCAAAAACATTCAGTACTTC,CASSYPGGNPKNIQYF
TRBV6-1,13,TRBJ2-1,NA,NA,TGTGCCAGCAGGACGGGTTCATACAATGAGCAGTTCTTC,CASRTGSYNEQFF
TRBV12-3/TRBV12-4,13,TRBJ2-5,NA,NA,TGTGCCAGCAGACCGGGACAACAAGAGACCCAGTACTTC,CASRPGQQETQYF
TRBV7-9,16,TRBJ1-6,few,TRBD1,TGTGCCAGCAGCCCCGTTCAGGGACAGGGGAATTCACCCCTCCACTTT,CASSPVQGQGNSPLHF
TRBV10-2,15,TRBJ1-1,NA,NA,TGCGCCAGCAGTGCGATGGGCAGGGGGAACACTGAAGCTTTCTTT,CASSAMGRGNTEAFF
TRBV12-3/TRBV12-4,15,TRBJ2-3,few,NA,TGTGCCAGCAGTTCCGCCACGCGAAGCACAGATACGCAGTATTTT,CASSSATRSTDTQYF
TRBV20-1,13,TRBJ1-1,NA,NA,TGCAGTGCGCCAAAACAGGGGAACACTGAAGCTTTCTTT,CSAPKQGNTEAFF
TRBV7-2,14,TRBJ2-3,NA,TRBD2,TGTGCCAGCAGTGGCGGGGGGCTCACAGATACGCAGTATTTT,CASSGGGLTDTQYF